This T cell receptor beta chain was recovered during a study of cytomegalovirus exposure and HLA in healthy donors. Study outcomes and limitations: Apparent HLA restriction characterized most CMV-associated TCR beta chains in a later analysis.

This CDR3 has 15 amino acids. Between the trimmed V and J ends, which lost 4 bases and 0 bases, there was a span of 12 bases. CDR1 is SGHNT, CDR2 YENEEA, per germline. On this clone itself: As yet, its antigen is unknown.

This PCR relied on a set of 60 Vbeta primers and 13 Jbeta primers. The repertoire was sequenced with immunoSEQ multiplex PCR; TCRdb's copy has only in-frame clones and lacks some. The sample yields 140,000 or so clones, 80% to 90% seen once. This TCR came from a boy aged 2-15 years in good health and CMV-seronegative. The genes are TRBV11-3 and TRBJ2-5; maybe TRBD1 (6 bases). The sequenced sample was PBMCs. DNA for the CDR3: TGTGCCAGCAGCTCAGGGGTCAGTCACCAAGAGACCCAGTACTTC. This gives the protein CASSSGVSHQETQYF. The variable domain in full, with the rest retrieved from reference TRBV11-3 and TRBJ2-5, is EAGVVQSPRYKIIEKKQPVAFWCNPISGHNTLYWYLQNLGQGPELLIRYENEEAVDDSQLPKDRFSAERLKGVDSTLKIQPAELGDSAVYLCASSSGVSHQETQYFGPGTRLLVL.